What follows is one T cell receptor (beta chain) and its context. This clonotype was seen just once. Its cognate antigen has yet to be identified. No base quality information exists; no much larger clone differs at one position. Evidence from a single read is weak. Ficoll-Paque density gradient centrifugation was used to isolate PBMCs. The source of the sample is a study of T-cell memory formation after mild COVID-19 (dated by TCRdb to about 2021). Study-wide context: TCR sequence clusters from the two donors were largely donor specific. Longitudinal TCRalpha and TCRbeta repertoire sequencing tracked T-cell clones expanding and contracting after mild COVID-19 in a couple of donors. Two young, previously healthy adult volunteers made up the cohort, one male and one female. What the study reported, not specific to this receptor: Some responding clones were detected in pre-infection memory, which suggested that pre-existing cross-reactive memory T cells had joined the SARS-CoV-2 response. Whether the second-wave clones peaking on day 37 were SARS-CoV-2 specific was not confirmed. Contracting CD4+ clones were found mainly in CM and EM memory subsets, while CD8+ clones were enriched in EMRA. From day 15 to 85, contracting clones showed balanced CD4/CD8 phenotypes, whereas a second wave of clones that expanded from day 15 to 37 leaned towards CD4+. Only two mild cases were covered by the study, and larger cohorts that include severe cases with pre-infection samples were considered necessary.

The CDR3 has 11 amino acids, counting the end cysteine and phenylalanine. CDR3 DNA only is kept here, 33 bases in frame from base 1. The V end loses 1 base and the J end loses 4 bases, and a stretch of 4 bases separates them. The germline V gene (reference sequence) specifies DFQATT as CDR1 and SNEGSKA as CDR2. The listed sequencing device is Illumina NovaSeq 6000. TCRalpha and TCRbeta cDNA libraries were built by 5'RACE with constant-segment primers, adding sample barcodes and unique molecular identifiers. RNA was extracted from every sample with Trizol reagent. The libraries were amplified in two PCR steps, and the second step added a second sample barcode and Illumina TruSeq adapters. Libraries were sequenced on an Illumina NovaSeq with 2 x 150 bp paired-end reads. Regarding the original processing steps: The reads were demultiplexed and collapsed into UMI-guided consensus sequences using migec v1.2.7. Using mixcr v2.1.11, the UMI consensuses were aligned to TRA and TRB V and J templates and assembled into clonotypes. A clonotype was counted as expanded or contracted only if both edgeR and NoisET called the change significant, with noise models trained on biological replicates. For edgeR calls, the cutoffs were a false discovery rate-adjusted p below 0.01 and a log2 fold-change threshold of 1. PCA with hierarchical clustering of max-normalized trajectories of the 1000 most abundant clonotypes was used as exploratory dynamics analysis. Each responding clone was given a CD4 or CD8 phenotype based on the CD4+ and CD8+ repertoires, which had been sequenced separately. TCRdb ran its own pipeline on the public reads, namely fastp trimming at Q25 and MiXCR clone calling, and kept in-frame beta chains. Under each unique CDR3 protein, matching rows form one entry showing the most common genes and DNA. For this entry, the V and J calls and clone size follow TCRdb and not the study's own pipeline. The table for this sample lists 540,000 or so distinct CDR3 sequences; about 20% of them were counted only once. The ten largest account for under 15% of the sample.

This sequence originates from an adult woman who had mild COVID-19 (a few samples of this study predate the infection). The sample titles of this study are shuffled in the database, so cell type and time point are left out; the donor was told from shared clones. This chain is built from TRBV20-1 and TRBJ2-5, with an unclear D gene assignment. Sequencing input: PBMCs or a T cell subset sorted from them (not recorded which). The bases are TGCAGTGCTAGAGCGAGAGAGACCCAGTACTTC. Its product reads: CSARARETQYF.